This TCR beta chain was sequenced during a study of T-cell memory formation after mild COVID-19. For the study at large: TCR clusters were largely donor specific.

5'RACE primed from the constant segment yielded TCR alpha and TCR beta cDNA libraries bearing sample barcodes and UMIs. In TCRdb, the 5' RACE reads were re-called with MiXCR into one record per CDR3 protein. Of around 340,000 distinct CDR3 sequences listed, 13% to 15% are singletons. Study results and caveats: Clones contracting across day 15 to 85 had a balanced CD4/CD8 profile; later expanding clones leaned CD4+.

The length of the CDR3 is 14 residues. CDR1 is MNHEY and CDR2 is SMNVEV in the germline V gene (reference sequence). The V end was cut by 7 bases, the J end by 4 bases, with 15 bases between. This clonotype came up many times. The antigen is undetermined. Sequencing was performed on PBMCs or a T cell subset sorted from them (not recorded which). The TCR sequence derives from a man aged 18 to 30 who had mild COVID-19 (a few samples of this study predate the infection). Cell type and time point are not known. The chain employs TRBV27 and TRBJ2-3; D is perhaps TRBD2 (6 bases). The CDR3 DNA is TGTGCCAGCATGGCCCTAGCGAAGCCAGATACGCAGTATTTT. Translation: CASMALAKPDTQYF.